This TCR beta chain was sequenced for a study of blood T cell repertoires in COVID-19. Across the study: Collection of acute and convalescent COVID-19 samples took place in the United States, Italy and Spain.

The V gene's germline CDR1 is SEHNR and CDR2 FQNEAQ (reference sequence). Trimming removed 5 bases from V and 4 bases from J, with 12 bases in between. This CDR3 has 14 residues. Original processing notes: Researchers report that nucleated cell counts were estimated from reference gene primer amplification. TCRdb's table, derived via immunoSEQ multiplex PCR, lists solely in-frame clones and lacks some. The V and J calls and clone size were taken over from that table, and D and trimming were inferred from the DNA. The table has fewer than 60,000 clones, roughly 84% seen once. The chain recombines TRBV7-9 with TRBJ1-5; a possible D gene is TRBD1 (5 bases). The receptor's source is a man younger than 45 with COVID-19, enrolled during active disease. Sequencing input: peripheral blood. Here the CDR3 DNA reads TGTGCCAGCAGCCTGGGGGGGTTGAATCAGCCCCAGCATTTT. This sequence encodes CASSLGGLNQPQHF. The variable domain in full, with the rest retrieved from reference TRBV7-9 and TRBJ1-5, is DTGVSQNPRHKITKRGQNVTFRCDPISEHNRLYWYRQTLGQGPEFLTYFQNEAQLEKSRLLSDRFSAERPKGSFSTLEIQRTEQGDSAMYLCASSLGGLNQPQHFGDGTRLSIL.